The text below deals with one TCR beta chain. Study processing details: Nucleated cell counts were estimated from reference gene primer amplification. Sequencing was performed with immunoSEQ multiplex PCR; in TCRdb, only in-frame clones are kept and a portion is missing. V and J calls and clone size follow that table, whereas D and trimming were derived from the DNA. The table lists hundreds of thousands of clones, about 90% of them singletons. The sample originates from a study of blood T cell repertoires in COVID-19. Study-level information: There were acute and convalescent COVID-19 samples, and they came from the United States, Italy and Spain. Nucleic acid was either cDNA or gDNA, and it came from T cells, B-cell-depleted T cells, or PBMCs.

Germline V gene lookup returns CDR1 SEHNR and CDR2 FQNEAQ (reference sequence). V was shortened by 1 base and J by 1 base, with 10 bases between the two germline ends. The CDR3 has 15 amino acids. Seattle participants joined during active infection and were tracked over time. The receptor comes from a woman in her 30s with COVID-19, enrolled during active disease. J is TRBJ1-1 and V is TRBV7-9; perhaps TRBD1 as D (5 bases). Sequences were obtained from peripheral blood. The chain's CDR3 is CASSLGGGSNTEAFF. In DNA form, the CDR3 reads TGTGCCAGCAGCTTAGGTGGGGGGTCGAACACTGAAGCTTTCTTT.